Described below is a single T cell receptor beta chain sequence and its context. The donors were members of the validation cohort comprising over a hundred subjects, separate from the roughly 730-subject first cohort. Losses at the gene ends were 0 bases for V and 7 bases for J; bases not matched to a gene: 6. This CDR3 has 16 residues. Germline CDR1 and CDR2: MGHRA and YSYEKL. Profiling relied on immunoSEQ multiplex PCR, and the TCRdb table lists in-frame clones only, not all of them. The table shows 250,000 to 400,000 clones, with 87% occurring only once. The record originates from a study of cytomegalovirus exposure and HLA in healthy donors.

Sequenced material: PBMCs. This rearrangement joins TRBV4-1 to TRBJ1-3, with 10 bases fitting TRBD1. This clonotype was sampled from a woman aged 25 to 45 in good health and CMV-seropositive. Here the CDR3 reads CASSQDWDRGGNTIYF. The CDR3 DNA reads as TGCGCCAGCAGCCAAGATTGGGACAGGGGAGGGAACACCATATATTTT.